The entry that follows covers one TCR beta chain sequence. No antigen is known for it. The PCR used 60 Vbeta and 13 Jbeta primers. This table comes from immunoSEQ multiplex PCR, and its TCRdb copy is limited to in-frame clones, with some not included. The table has roughly 120,000 clones, 74% seen once; the top ten hold around 3.9%. This record comes from a study of cytomegalovirus exposure and HLA in healthy donors. Study conclusions and caveats: As was reported, the HLA-A and HLA-B alleles of most subjects were accurately predicted from TCR beta sequences. One cluster of highly shared sequence variants probably arose as a sequencing artifact. Analysis was carried out at a later point, and it linked a missense DCLRE1C variant to TCR beta V- and J-gene trimming. One later analysis reportedly identified an Asian-associated ancestry cluster that showed fewer N-insertions than the roughly 670-donor mean.

The source of this sequence is a woman aged 45-60 years in good health and CMV-seropositive. Specimen: PBMCs.

CDR3 residues: CASQATGGIMEQFF. The CDR3 DNA sequence: TGTGCCTCGCAAGCGACAGGGGGGATTATGGAGCAGTTCTTC. This chain joins TRBV19 and TRBJ2-1, with 9 bases fitting TRBD1. There are 14 residues in the CDR3. V was pared by 11 bases and J by 10 bases, with 15 bases of the junction left unmatched. Germline CDR1 reads LNHDA; CDR2 reads SQIVND (reference sequence).